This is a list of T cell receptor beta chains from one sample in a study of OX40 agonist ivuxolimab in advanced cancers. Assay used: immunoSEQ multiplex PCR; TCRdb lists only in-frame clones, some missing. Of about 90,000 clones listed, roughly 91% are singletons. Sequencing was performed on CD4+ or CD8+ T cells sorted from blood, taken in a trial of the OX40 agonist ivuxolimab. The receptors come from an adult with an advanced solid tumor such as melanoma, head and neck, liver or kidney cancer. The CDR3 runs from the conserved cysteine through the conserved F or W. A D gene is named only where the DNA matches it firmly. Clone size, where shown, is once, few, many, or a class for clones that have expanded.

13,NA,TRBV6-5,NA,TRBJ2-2,CASSRLSTGELFF,TGTGCCAGCAGCCGTCTCTCCACCGGGGAGCTGTTTTTT
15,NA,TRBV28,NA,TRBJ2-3,CASSPSGLSTDTQYF,TGTGCCAGCAGTCCATCGGGTTTAAGCACAGATACGCAGTATTTT
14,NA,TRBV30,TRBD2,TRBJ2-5,CAWSLAGGRETQYF,TGTGCCTGGAGTCTAGCGGGAGGGCGGGAGACCCAGTACTTC
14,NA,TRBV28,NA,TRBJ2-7,CASSPGTYNYEQYF,TGTGCCAGCAGTCCCGGGACCTACAACTACGAGCAGTACTTC
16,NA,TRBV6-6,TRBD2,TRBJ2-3,CASSRGRAGADDTQYF,TGTGCCAGCAGCCGGGGGAGAGCGGGAGCGGACGATACGCAGTATTTT
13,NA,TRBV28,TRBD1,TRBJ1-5,CASRRQGNQPQHF,TGTGCCAGCAGACGACAGGGGAATCAGCCCCAGCATTTT
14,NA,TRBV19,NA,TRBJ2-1,CASSDNPSYNEQFF,TGTGCCAGTAGTGACAACCCCTCCTACAATGAGCAGTTCTTC
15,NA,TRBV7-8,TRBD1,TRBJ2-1,CASSRGQGIHNEQFF,TGTGCCAGCAGCCGCGGACAGGGGATACACAATGAGCAGTTCTTC
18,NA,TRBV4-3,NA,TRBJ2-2,CASSQGLSTGGRTGELFF,TGCGCCAGCAGCCAAGGCCTTTCTACGGGTGGAAGGACCGGGGAGCTGTTTTTT
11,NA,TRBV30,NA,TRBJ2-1,CAYQDYNEQFF,TGTGCTTATCAGGACTACAATGAGCAGTTCTTC
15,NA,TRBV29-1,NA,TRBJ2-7,CSVGPRGGVPYEQYF,TGCAGCGTTGGCCCTCGGGGCGGGGTACCCTACGAGCAGTACTTC
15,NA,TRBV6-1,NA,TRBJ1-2,CASSEGGGGVYGYTF,TGTGCCAGCAGTGAAGGGGGAGGGGGGGTCTATGGCTACACCTTC
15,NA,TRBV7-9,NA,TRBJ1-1,CASSLAGYMNTEAFF,TGTGCCAGCAGCTTAGCGGGTTACATGAACACTGAAGCTTTCTTT
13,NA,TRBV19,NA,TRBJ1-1,CASSIKIDAEAFF,TGTGCCAGTAGTATTAAAATTGACGCTGAAGCTTTCTTT
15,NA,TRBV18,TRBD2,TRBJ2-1,CASSPSLGGNNEQFF,TGTGCCAGCTCACCCTCCCTCGGGGGGAACAATGAGCAGTTCTTC
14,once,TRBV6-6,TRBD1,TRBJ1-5,CASTITGGHQPQHF,TGTGCCAGCACCATAACAGGGGGGCACCAGCCCCAGCATTTT
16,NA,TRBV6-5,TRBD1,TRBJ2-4,CASSYVRDSSKNIQYF,TGTGCCAGCAGTTACGTCCGGGACAGCAGTAAAAACATTCAGTACTTC
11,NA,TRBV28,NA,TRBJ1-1,CASSFQGEAFF,TGTGCCAGCAGTTTCCAGGGGGAAGCTTTCTTT
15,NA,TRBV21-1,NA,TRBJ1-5,CASSKKGQGAQPQHF,TGTGCCAGCAGCAAAAAAGGACAGGGGGCTCAGCCCCAGCATTTT
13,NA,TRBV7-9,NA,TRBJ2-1,CASSLAAPNEQFF,TGTGCCAGCAGCTTAGCTGCCCCGAATGAGCAGTTCTTC
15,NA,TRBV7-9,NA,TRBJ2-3,CASSLVTGSTDTQYF,TGTGCCAGCAGCTTAGTTACGGGAAGCACAGATACGCAGTATTTT
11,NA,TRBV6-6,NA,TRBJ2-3,CASSYLDTQYF,TGTGCCAGCAGTTACCTAGATACGCAGTATTTT
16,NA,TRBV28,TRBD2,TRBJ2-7,CASSSPTSGRTYEQYF,TGTGCCAGCAGTTCCCCGACTAGCGGGAGGACGTACGAGCAGTACTTC
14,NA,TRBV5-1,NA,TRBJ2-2,CASRWQGDTGELFF,TGCGCCAGCAGGTGGCAGGGCGACACCGGGGAGCTGTTTTTT
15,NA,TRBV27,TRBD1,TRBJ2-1,CASKPRTGSYNEQFF,TGTGCCAGCAAACCCCGGACAGGGTCTTACAATGAGCAGTTCTTC
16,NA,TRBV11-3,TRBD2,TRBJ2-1,CASSLGLAGGSGEQFF,TGTGCCAGCAGCTTAGGACTAGCGGGAGGGTCGGGTGAGCAGTTCTTC
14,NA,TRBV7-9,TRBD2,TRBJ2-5,CASSLTSGQETQYF,TGTGCCAGCAGCTTAACTAGCGGACAAGAGACCCAGTACTTC
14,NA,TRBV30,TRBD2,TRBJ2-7,CAWSKGLAAYEQYF,TGTGCCTGGAGCAAAGGACTAGCGGCCTACGAGCAGTACTTC
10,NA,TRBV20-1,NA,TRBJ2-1,CSARRDEQFF,TGCAGTGCTAGACGGGATGAGCAGTTCTTC
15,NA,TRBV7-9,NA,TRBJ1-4,CASSLAAGANEKLFF,TGTGCCAGCAGCTTAGCGGCGGGTGCTAATGAAAAACTGTTTTTT
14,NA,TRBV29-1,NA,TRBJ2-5,CSVEDQGVGETQYF,TGCAGCGTTGAAGATCAAGGGGTTGGAGAGACCCAGTACTTC
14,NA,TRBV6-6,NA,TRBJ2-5,CASSFQGSQETQYF,TGTGCCAGCAGTTTCCAGGGTTCCCAAGAGACCCAGTACTTC
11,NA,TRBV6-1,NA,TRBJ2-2,CASARTGELFF,TGTGCCAGCGCTCGGACCGGGGAGCTGTTTTTT
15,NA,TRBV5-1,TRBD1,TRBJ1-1,CASSPQGTVNTEAFF,TGCGCCAGCAGTCCCCAAGGGACAGTTAACACTGAAGCTTTCTTT
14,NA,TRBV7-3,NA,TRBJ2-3,CASSPSRGTDTQYF,TGTGCCAGCAGCCCATCGAGGGGTACAGATACGCAGTATTTT
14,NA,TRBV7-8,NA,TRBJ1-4,CASSLQARGEKLFF,TGTGCCAGCAGCTTACAGGCCCGCGGTGAAAAACTGTTTTTT
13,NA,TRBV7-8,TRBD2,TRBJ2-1,CASRLAGENEQFF,TGTGCCAGCCGGCTAGCGGGAGAAAATGAGCAGTTCTTC
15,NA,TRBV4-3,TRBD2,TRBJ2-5,CASSQGTSRQETQYF,TGCGCCAGCAGCCAAGGGACTAGTAGGCAAGAGACCCAGTACTTC
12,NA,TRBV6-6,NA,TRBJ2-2,CASSTVAGELFF,TGTGCCAGCAGTACCGTCGCCGGGGAGCTGTTTTTT
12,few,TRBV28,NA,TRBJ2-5,CASTGTGQPQYF,TGTGCCAGCACCGGGACCGGGCAACCCCAGTACTTC
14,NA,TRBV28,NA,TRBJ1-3,CASSSPSTGNTIYF,TGTGCCAGCAGCTCTCCGAGTACTGGAAACACCATATATTTT
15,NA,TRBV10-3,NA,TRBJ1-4,CAIREGQLSDEKLFF,TGTGCCATCAGAGAAGGACAGCTTTCTGACGAAAAACTGTTTTTT